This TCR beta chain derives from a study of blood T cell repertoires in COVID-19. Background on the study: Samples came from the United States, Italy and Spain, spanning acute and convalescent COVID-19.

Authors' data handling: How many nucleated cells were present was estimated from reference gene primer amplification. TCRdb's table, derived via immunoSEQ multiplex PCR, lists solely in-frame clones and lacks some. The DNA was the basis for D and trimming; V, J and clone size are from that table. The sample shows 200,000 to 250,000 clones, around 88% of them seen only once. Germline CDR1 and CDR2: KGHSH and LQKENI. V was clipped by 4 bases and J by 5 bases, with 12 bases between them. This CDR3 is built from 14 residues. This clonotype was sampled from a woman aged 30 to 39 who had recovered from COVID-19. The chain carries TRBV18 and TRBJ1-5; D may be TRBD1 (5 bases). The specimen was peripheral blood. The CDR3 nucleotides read TGTGCCAGCTCACAAACAGGATCGGATCAGCCCCAGCATTTT. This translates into CASSQTGSDQPQHF.